Reported below is one T cell receptor (beta chain). Its antigen is as yet unknown. The data stem from a study of chemoradiotherapy in HPV16-positive cancers. This CDR3 is 15 amino acids long. The V segment lost 3 bases and the J segment 6 bases; nucleotides outside the gene matches: 6. Germline V gene data show CDR1 as KGHSH and CDR2 as LQKENI. Points from the study as a whole: HPV-specific T cells were functionally defined from only a couple of HPV16-positive patients.

Sequencing was performed with immunoSEQ multiplex PCR; in TCRdb, only in-frame clones are kept and a portion is missing. The table shows about 31,000 clones, with over 65% occurring only once. This TCR derives from a human donor with HPV-associated anogenital cancer. The chain employs TRBV18 and TRBJ1-5; TRBD1 matches at 9 bases. This material consisted of blood, taken from a patient who underwent chemoradiotherapy. The CDR3 sequence is CASSPGQGRGQPQHF. DNA for the CDR3: TGTGCCAGCTCACCGGGACAGGGCAGGGGTCAGCCCCAGCATTTT.